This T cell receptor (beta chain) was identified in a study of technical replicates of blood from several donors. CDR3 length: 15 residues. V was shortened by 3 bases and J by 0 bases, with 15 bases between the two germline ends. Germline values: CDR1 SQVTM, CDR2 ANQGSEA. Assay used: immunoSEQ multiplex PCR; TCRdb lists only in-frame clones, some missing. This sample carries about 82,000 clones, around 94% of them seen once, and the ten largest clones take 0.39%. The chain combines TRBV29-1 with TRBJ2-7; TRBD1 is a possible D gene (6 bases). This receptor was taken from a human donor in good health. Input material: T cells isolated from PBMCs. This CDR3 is CSVEAPDRSSYEQYF. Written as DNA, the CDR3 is TGCAGCGTTGAGGCTCCCGACAGGAGCTCCTACGAGCAGTACTTC.